These T cell receptor beta chains were read from a single sample in a study of Graves' ophthalmopathy and Graves' hyperthyroidism. TCRdb redid the calling of the multiplex PCR reads with MiXCR, one entry per CDR3 protein. The sample includes about 240,000 distinct CDR3 sequences, around 50% of them seen just once. Sequencing was done on a sample of peripheral blood. The origin of the receptors is an adult man with Graves' ophthalmopathy. The CDR3 runs from the conserved cysteine through the conserved F or W.

v_call,j_call,cdr3_aa
TRBV5-8,TRBJ2-7,CASSPQDISYEQYF
TRBV10-3,TRBJ1-2,CAISESVAGSNYGYTF
TRBV29-1,TRBJ1-1,CSGQPGQVGEFLPYTEAFF
TRBV24-1,TRBJ2-3,CATSAGTDTQYF
TRBV11-2,TRBJ1-2,CASSIGIPSNYGYTF
TRBV7-9,TRBJ2-5,CASSFSYGQKETQYF
TRBV7-9,TRBJ2-7,CASSLWDRGNWEQYF
TRBV20-1,TRBJ1-3,CRNGQDRSGNTIYF
TRBV6-6,TRBJ1-2,CASRQTGTVDYGYTF
TRBV7-2,TRBJ1-2,CASSQGQGYNYGYTF
TRBV7-9,TRBJ2-5,CASSSAQWDTQYF
TRBV7-9,TRBJ1-1,CASREMNTEAFF
TRBV7-6,TRBJ2-7,CASSSRTGGFHEQYF
TRBV7-2,TRBJ2-2,CASSSRTSGNTGELFF
TRBV14,TRBJ1-3,CASSQAKYYREGGNTIYF
TRBV7-9,TRBJ1-2,CASSLDPGGRYGYTF
TRBV9,TRBJ2-7,CASSVAGTGGDYEQYF
TRBV9,TRBJ2-5,CASSAGTGNQETQYF
TRBV2,TRBJ1-2,CASSFWTERGYTF
TRBV10-2,TRBJ2-5,CASSFTSGRVRRETQYF
TRBV5-8,TRBJ2-2,CASSQTGQTGELFF
TRBV9,TRBJ2-2,CASSPRDRVGTGELFF
TRBV29-1,TRBJ1-1,CSPGLLNTEAFF
TRBV6-5,TRBJ2-5,CASSSGGAETQYF
TRBV29-1,TRBJ1-2,CSVGTALYGYTF
TRBV7-9,TRBJ1-2,CASSRTGGHEYGYTF
TRBV9,TRBJ2-5,CASSWTSGGFQETQYF
TRBV15,TRBJ2-7,CATSTVSLEQYF
TRBV7-9,TRBJ2-3,CASTIILSGSSTDTQYF
TRBV9,TRBJ1-6,CASSVDRTGSPLHF
TRBV7-9,TRBJ2-7,CASSSNLLTEQYF
TRBV7-2,TRBJ1-2,CASSPRADVGYTF
TRBV19,TRBJ1-5,CASIKQRDSNQPQHF
TRBV5-1,TRBJ2-7,CASSHQTSGLAGEQYF
TRBV20-1,TRBJ2-7,CSATGGQRAIHEQYF